Below are 10 T cell receptor beta chains sequenced from a single sample in a study of tumor-infiltrating lymphocytes in primary liver carcinoma. TCR beta cDNA was prepared out of around 460 ng total RNA by means of a constant-region primer. Investigators got TCR beta libraries out of three nested multiplex PCR rounds, done with slightly modified ARM-PCR. The study ran its first two PCR rounds for roughly 11 cycles each, using TRBV1-TRBV30 forward primers and a C-beta reverse primer. Via MiXCR, TCRdb re-called the multiplex PCR reads, giving one row per CDR3 protein. The repertoire holds over 250,000 distinct CDR3 sequences, roughly 60% seen once, with 17% in the top ten. Alongside blood RNA obtained from unsorted whole blood, germline DNA was also extracted. The specimen was peripheral blood. The origin of the receptors is a woman aged 25 to 39 with primary liver carcinoma and hepatitis B virus infection.

In regard to this clonotype: This may come from a read error, since a much larger clone is one base off. The chain couples TRBV12-3 or TRBV12-4 to TRBJ1-2; D is undetermined. The length of the CDR3 is 15 residues. Trimming removed 7 bases at V and 3 bases at J, with 18 bases between. The CDR3 loop is CASTPRRESHYGYTF. In DNA form, the CDR3 reads TGTGCCAGCACTCCCCGACGCGAGTCCCACTATGGCTACACCTTC.

This clonotype came up many times. The chain recombines TRBV11-2 with TRBJ2-3; 12 bases align to TRBD2. The CDR3 consists of 16 residues. The V and J ends lost 4 bases and 3 bases, in that order; junction bases with no gene match: 5. Germline lookup yields CDR1 SGHAT and CDR2 FQNNGV. CDR3 DNA: TGTGCCAGCAGCTCAGGACTAGCGGGACGGACAGATACGCAGTATTTT. Amino acid sequence: CASSSGLAGRTDTQYF.

With respect to this clonotype: A read error may explain this, as a much larger clone is one base away. CDR3 nucleotide sequence: TGTGCCAGCAGCCAGGACACTCTCGCGGCTGGCTACACCTTC. Encoded protein: CASSQDTLAAGYTF. The chain links TRBV11-2 to TRBJ1-2; possibly TRBD1 for D (5 bases). The CDR3 is 14 amino acids. Germline V gene lookup returns CDR1 SGHAT and CDR2 FQNNGV. With 5 bases removed from V and 7 bases from J, the gap between germline ends came to 17 bases.

As for this clonotype: This could be a read error, since a much larger clone is one nucleotide away. The genes are TRBV4-1 and TRBJ1-5; no reliable D call. The CDR3 covers 15 residues. Germline CDR1 is MGHRA and CDR2 is YSYEKL. In nucleotides, the CDR3 is TGCGCCAACAGCCTACGGAGGGATAGCAATCAGCCCCAGCATTTT. Translated: CANSLRRDSNQPQHF.

Note on this clonotype: A read error may explain this, as a much larger clone is one base away. This chain joins TRBV12-3 or TRBV12-4 and TRBJ1-6; D is undetermined. CDR3 length: 14 amino acids. The CDR3 protein is CTSSFGSGYSPLHF. CDR3 sequence (DNA): TGTACCAGCAGTTTCGGGTCCGGATATTCACCCCTCCACTTT.

This chain joins TRBV30 and TRBJ1-4; tentatively, D is TRBD1 (5 bases). With 2 bases removed from V and 6 bases from J, the gap between germline ends came to 10 bases. The CDR3 is 13 amino acids. The germline V gene encodes CDR1 GTSNPN and CDR2 SVGIG (reference sequence). The CDR3 bases are TGTGCCTGGAGTCGACAGCGATATGAAAAACTGTTTTTT. Its protein product is CAWSRQRYEKLFF.

A note on this clonotype: Given a much more abundant clone one base away, this may be a read error. This chain links TRBV6-2 or TRBV6-3 with TRBJ1-6, with TRBD1 as a possible D gene (6 bases). This CDR3 comprises 15 residues. With 5 bases removed from V and 4 bases from J, the gap between germline ends came to 12 bases. In germline, CDR1 is MNHEY, CDR2 SVGEGT. For the CDR3, the DNA is TGTGCCAGCAGTCGGACAGAGACTTATAATTCACCCCTCCACTTT. Protein: CASSRTETYNSPLHF.

CDR3 protein: CASTGGASTEAFF. CDR3 DNA: TGTGCCAGCACTGGGGGGGCCTCCACTGAAGCTTTCTTT. The chain carries TRBV7-9 and TRBJ1-1; perhaps TRBD1 as D (6 bases). The V gene's germline CDR1 is SEHNR and CDR2 FQNEAQ (reference sequence). With 7 bases removed from V and 4 bases from J, the gap between germline ends came to 13 bases. The CDR3 runs to 13 residues.

This clonotype was counted at least ten times. CDR3 sequence reads: CSVGTSRTYEQYF. The DNA of the CDR3 is TGCAGCGTTGGGACATCACGCACATACGAGCAGTACTTC. The chain has TRBV29-1 and TRBJ2-7; D is possibly TRBD1 (5 bases). Trimming cost V 4 bases and J 4 bases, with 14 bases left between them. The CDR3 covers 13 residues. Germline CDR1 SQVTM, CDR2 ANQGSEA.

Of note for this clonotype: The germline gene is not matched at one end of the junction; a read error may be the cause. The chain uses TRBV11-3 and TRBJ2-1; D is unclear. This CDR3 is built from 13 residues. Germline CDR1 and CDR2: SGHNT and YENEEA. CDR3 loop: CASSIGEYSEQFF. CDR3 DNA sequence: TGTGCCAGCAGCATAGGAGAATACAGTGAGCAGTTCTTC.